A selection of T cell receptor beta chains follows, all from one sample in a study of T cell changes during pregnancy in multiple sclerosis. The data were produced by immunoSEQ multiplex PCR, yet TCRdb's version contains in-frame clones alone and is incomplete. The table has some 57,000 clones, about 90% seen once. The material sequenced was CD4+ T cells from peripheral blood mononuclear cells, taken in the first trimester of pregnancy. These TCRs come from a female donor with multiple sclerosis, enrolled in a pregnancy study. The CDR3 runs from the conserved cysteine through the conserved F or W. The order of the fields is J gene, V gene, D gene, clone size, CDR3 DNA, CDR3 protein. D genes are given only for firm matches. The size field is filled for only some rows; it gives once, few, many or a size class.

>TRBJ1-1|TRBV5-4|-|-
TGTGCCAGCAGTTCCCCGGGACTTAGGAACACTGAAGCTTTCTTT
CASSSPGLRNTEAFF
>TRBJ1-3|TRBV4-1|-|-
TGCGCCAGCAGCCAATTAGGCCAGGGAATCCTAAGGTACTCTGGAAACACCATATATTTT
CASSQLGQGILRYSGNTIYF
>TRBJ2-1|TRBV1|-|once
TGCACCATCTCCGGGACTAGCGGGGGCCGCTACAATGAGCAGTTCTTC
CTISGTSGGRYNEQFF
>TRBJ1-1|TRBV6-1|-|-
TGTGCCAGCAGTGAAGAAGCAGGAGCTTTCTTT
CASSEEAGAFF
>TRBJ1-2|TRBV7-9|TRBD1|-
TGTGCCAGCAGCTTAGGGGGGACAGTCTCTGGCTACACCTTC
CASSLGGTVSGYTF
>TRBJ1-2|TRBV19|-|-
TGTGCCAGTAGTATAGATCGGTTTAACTATGGCTACACCTTC
CASSIDRFNYGYTF
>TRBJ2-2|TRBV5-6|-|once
TGTGCCAGCAGCTTCCCCTGGAACACCGGGGAGCTGTTTTTT
CASSFPWNTGELFF
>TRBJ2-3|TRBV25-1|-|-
TGTGCCAGCACCCCTCCCGGCGGGGTGGGAGATACGCAGTATTTT
CASTPPGGVGDTQYF
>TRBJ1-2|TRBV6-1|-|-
TGTGCCAGCAGTCAAGCGGGGGGACTCAGGAGCTATGGCTACACCTTC
CASSQAGGLRSYGYTF
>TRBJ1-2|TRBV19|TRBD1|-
TGTGCCAGTAGTATGAGGGGCCCCTTCCGACAGGGGGCCCCTAACTATGGCTACACCTTC
CASSMRGPFRQGAPNYGYTF
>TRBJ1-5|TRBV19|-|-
TGTGCCAGTAGTATAAACGGACAGAGCAATCAGCCCCAGCATTTT
CASSINGQSNQPQHF
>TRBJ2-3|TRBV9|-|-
TGTGCCAGCAGCGTAGAACAGGGAAATACGCAGTATTTT
CASSVEQGNTQYF
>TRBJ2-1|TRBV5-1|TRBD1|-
TGCGCCAGCAGCCTCTCCCGGACAGGGGTTGCTGAGCAGTTCTTC
CASSLSRTGVAEQFF
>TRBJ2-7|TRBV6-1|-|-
TGTGCCAGCAGGATGAGCGAGGGGGTGTACGAGCAGTACTTC
CASRMSEGVYEQYF
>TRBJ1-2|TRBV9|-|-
TGTGCCAGCAGCGCCCGGGACACAATGAACTATGGCTACACCTTC
CASSARDTMNYGYTF
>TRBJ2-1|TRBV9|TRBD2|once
TGTGCCAGCAGCGTTTCAACTAGCGGGGCCCTATACAATGAGCAGTTCTTC
CASSVSTSGALYNEQFF
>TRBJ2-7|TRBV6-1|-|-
TGTGCCAGCAGTGTTTCCGCCTACGAGCAGTACTTC
CASSVSAYEQYF
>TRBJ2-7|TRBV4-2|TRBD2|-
TGTGCCAGCAGCCAAGATGACCCCGGGACTGCCGCCGGGGGGTCCTACGAGCAGTACTTC
CASSQDDPGTAAGGSYEQYF
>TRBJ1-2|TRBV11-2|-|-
TGTGCCAGCAGCTTAGTTCGCGGAACAGGGTTCTATGGCTACACCTTC
CASSLVRGTGFYGYTF
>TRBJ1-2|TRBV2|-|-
TGTGCCAGCAGTGAAGGCCCCGCCGGTCTATATGGCTACACCTTC
CASSEGPAGLYGYTF
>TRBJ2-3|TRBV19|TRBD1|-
TGTGCCAGTAGTATTGGACAGGGCCCAGATACGCAGTATTTT
CASSIGQGPDTQYF
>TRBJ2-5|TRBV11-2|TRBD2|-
TGTGCCAGCAGCCAGAGCGGGGGAGGCGAGACCCAGTACTTC
CASSQSGGGETQYF
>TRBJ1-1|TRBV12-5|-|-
TGTGCTAGTGGTTCCAATTGGAGGCCTGAAGCTTTCTTT
CASGSNWRPEAFF
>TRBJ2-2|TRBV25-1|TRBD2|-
TGTGCCAGCTGGGGACTAGCGGGGCCGAACACCGGGGAGCTGTTTTTT
CASWGLAGPNTGELFF
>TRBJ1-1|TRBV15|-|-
TGTGCCACCAGCACCTTACAGGGAGTAGCTTTCTTT
CATSTLQGVAFF
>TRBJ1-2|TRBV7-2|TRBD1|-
TGTGCCAGCAGCTTAGCGGGCAGGGGGCTAAACTATGGCTACACCTTC
CASSLAGRGLNYGYTF
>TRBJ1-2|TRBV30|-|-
TGTGCCTGGAGTGTTCAGGGTGGCTATGGCTACACCTTC
CAWSVQGGYGYTF
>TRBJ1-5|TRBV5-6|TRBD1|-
TGTGCCAGCAGCTTGTTGGGACAGGGACTTCCGCCCCAGCATTTT
CASSLLGQGLPPQHF
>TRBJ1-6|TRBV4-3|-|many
TGCGCCAGCAGCCAAGGGTCGCGGGTTGGTAATTCACCCCTCCACTTT
CASSQGSRVGNSPLHF
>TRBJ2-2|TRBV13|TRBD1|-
TGTGCCAGCAGCATTCGGACAGGGCAGACCGGGGAGCTGTTTTTT
CASSIRTGQTGELFF
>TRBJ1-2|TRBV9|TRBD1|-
TGTGCCAGCAGCGTCCTGACAGGGCACTATGGCTACACCTTC
CASSVLTGHYGYTF
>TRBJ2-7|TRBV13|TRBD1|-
TGTGCCAGCAGGACCGGGACAGGGTCCTACGAGCAGTACTTC
CASRTGTGSYEQYF
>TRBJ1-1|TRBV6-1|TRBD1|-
TGTGCCAGCAGGCACCCGGGACAGGGGAACACTGAAGCTTTCTTT
CASRHPGQGNTEAFF